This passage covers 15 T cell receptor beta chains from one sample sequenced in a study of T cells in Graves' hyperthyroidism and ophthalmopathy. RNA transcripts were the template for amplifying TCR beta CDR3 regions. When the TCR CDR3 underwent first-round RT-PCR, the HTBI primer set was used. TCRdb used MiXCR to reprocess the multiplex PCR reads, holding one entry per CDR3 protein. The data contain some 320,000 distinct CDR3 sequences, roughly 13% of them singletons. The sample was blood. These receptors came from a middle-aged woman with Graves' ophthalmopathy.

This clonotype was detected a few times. The chain's CDR3 is CASSLGSGIYNEQFF. The DNA for the CDR3 is TGTGCCAGCAGCCTGGGATCGGGAATCTACAATGAGCAGTTCTTC. This rearrangement joins TRBV5-4 to TRBJ2-1; tentative D call: TRBD2 (5 bases). The CDR3 length is 15 residues. V lost 4 bases and J lost 3, with 14 bases in between. Germline V lookup: CDR1 SGHNT, CDR2 YYREEE (reference sequence).

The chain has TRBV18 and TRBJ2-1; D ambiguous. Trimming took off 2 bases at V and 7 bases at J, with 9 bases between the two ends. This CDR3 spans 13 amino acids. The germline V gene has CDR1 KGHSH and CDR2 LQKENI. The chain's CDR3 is CASSPGPVNEQFF. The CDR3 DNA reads TGTGCCAGCTCACCAGGACCTGTTAATGAGCAGTTCTTC. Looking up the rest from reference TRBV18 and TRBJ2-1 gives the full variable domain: NAGVMQNPRHLVRRRGQEARLRCSPMKGHSHVYWYRQLPEEGLKFMVYLQKENIIDESGMPKERFSAEFPKEGPSILRIQQVVRGDSAAYFCASSPGPVNEQFFGPGTRLTVL.

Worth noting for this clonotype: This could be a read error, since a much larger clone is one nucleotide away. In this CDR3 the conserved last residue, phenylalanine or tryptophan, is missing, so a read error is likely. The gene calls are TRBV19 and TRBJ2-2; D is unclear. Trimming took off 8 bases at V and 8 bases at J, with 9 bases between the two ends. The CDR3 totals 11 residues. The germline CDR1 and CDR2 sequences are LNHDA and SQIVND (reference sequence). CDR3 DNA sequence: TGTGCCAGTCGGATTCAAGGGGAGCTGTTTCTT. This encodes CASRIQGELFL.

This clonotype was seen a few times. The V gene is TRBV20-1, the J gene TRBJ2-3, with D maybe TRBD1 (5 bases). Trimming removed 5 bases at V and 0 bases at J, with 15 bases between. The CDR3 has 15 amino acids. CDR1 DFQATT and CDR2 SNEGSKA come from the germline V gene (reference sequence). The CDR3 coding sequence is TGCAGTGCTGTAAGGGGTCACCCAAGCACAGATACGCAGTATTTT. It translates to CSAVRGHPSTDTQYF.

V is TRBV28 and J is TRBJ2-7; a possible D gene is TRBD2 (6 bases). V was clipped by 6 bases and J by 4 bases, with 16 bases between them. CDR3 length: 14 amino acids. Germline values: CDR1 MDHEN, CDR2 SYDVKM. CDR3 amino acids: CASSPPGGWYEQYF. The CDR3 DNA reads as TGTGCCAGCAGCCCCCCCGGGGGATGGTACGAGCAGTACTTC.

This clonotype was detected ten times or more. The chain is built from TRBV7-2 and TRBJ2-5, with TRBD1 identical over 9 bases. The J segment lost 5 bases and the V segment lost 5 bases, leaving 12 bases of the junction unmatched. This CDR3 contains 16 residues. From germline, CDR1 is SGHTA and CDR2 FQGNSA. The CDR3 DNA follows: TGTGCCAGCAGCCGCACAGGGGGCGCCCCACGGGAGACCCAGTACTTC. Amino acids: CASSRTGGAPRETQYF.

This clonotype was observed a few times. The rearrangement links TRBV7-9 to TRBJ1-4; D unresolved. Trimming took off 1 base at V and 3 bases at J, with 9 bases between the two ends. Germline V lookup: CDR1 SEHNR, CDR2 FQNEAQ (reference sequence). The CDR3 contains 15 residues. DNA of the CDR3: TGTGCCAGCAGCTTAGGGGCAGGTGCTAATGAAAAACTGTTTTTT. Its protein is CASSLGAGANEKLFF.

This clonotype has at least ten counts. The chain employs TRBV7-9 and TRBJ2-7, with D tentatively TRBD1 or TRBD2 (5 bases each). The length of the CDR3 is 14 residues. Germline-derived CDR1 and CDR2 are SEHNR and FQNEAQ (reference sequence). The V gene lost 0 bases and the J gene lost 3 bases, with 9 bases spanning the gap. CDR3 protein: CASSLAGRNYEQYF. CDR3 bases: TGTGCCAGCAGCTTAGCGGGACGGAACTACGAGCAGTACTTC.

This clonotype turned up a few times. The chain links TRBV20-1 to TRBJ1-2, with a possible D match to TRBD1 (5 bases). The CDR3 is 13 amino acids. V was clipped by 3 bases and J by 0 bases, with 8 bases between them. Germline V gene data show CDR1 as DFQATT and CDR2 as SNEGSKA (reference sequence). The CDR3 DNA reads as TGCAGTGCTAGCCAGGGTGCTAACTATGGCTACACCTTC. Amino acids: CSASQGANYGYTF.

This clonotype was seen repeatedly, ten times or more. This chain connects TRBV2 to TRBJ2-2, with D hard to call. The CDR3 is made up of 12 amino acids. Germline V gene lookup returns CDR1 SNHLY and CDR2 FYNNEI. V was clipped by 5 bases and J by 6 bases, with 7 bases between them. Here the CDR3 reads CASSLDAGELFF. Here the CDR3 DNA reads TGTGCCAGCAGTCTAGACGCCGGGGAGCTGTTTTTT.

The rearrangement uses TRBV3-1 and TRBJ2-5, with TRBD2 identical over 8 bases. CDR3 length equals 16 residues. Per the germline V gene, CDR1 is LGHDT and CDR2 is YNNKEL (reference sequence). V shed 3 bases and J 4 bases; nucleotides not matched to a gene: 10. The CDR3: CASSQSVTSVGETQYF. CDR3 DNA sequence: TGTGCCAGCAGCCAGTCGGTGACTAGCGTGGGAGAGACCCAGTACTTC.

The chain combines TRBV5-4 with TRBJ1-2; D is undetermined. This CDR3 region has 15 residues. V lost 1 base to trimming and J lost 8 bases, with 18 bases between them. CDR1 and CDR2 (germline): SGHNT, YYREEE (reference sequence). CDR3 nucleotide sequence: TGTGCCAGCAGCTTGCGGGCAGGAGGCGGCCGGGGCTACACCTTC. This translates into CASSLRAGGGRGYTF.

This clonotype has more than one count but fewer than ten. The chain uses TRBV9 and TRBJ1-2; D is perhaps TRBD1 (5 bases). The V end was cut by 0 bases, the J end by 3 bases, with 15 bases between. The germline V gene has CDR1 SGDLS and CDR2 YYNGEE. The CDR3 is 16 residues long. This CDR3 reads CASSVVSGRVDYGYTF. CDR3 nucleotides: TGTGCCAGCAGCGTAGTGTCCGGCAGGGTGGACTATGGCTACACCTTC.

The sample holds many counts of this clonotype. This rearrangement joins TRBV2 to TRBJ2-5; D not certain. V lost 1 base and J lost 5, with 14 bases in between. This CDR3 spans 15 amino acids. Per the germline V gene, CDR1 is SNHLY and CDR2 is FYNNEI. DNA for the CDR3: TGTGCCAGCAGTGAAGGCGGCCTAGTGGGGGAGACCCAGTACTTC. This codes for CASSEGGLVGETQYF.

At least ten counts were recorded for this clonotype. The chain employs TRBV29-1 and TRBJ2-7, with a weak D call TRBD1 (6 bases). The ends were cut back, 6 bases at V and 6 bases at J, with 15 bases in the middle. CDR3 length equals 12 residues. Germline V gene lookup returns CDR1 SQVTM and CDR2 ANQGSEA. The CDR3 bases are TGCAGCGTCCCCTCCATGACAGGCGAGCAGTACTTC. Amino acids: CSVPSMTGEQYF.